These 23 T cell receptor beta chains were sequenced from one sample in a study of brain metastases from non-small cell lung cancer. Some clones are missing from TCRdb's copy, which holds only in-frame ones; the method was immunoSEQ multiplex PCR. The data show roughly 760 clones, with approximately 90% seen just once and about 7.9% held by the top ten. Specimen: tissue from a brain metastasis. The receptors stem from a donor at least 40 years old with non-small cell lung cancer.

CDR3 loop: CASSVGPGRMDQYRYYGYTF. For the CDR3, the DNA is TGTGCCAGCAGCGTAGGTCCCGGCAGGATGGACCAATACAGGTACTATGGCTACACCTTC. This chain connects TRBV9 to TRBJ1-2, with D perhaps TRBD1 (5 bases). The V gene's germline CDR1 is SGDLS and CDR2 YYNGEE. Deletions cut 0 bases from V and 3 bases from J, with 27 bases between. The CDR3 is made up of 20 amino acids.

This clone was detected only once. The chain carries TRBV6-5 and TRBJ2-4; D unresolved. This CDR3 is built from 13 residues. Germline loops: CDR1 MNHEY, CDR2 SVGAGI. V gave up 4 bases and J gave up 9 bases, with 13 bases separating them. CDR3 coding DNA: TGTGCCAGCAGTTCTCCCACCCTGGGCATTCAGTACTTC. Residues: CASSSPTLGIQYF.

This clone was picked up one time. This chain connects TRBV14 to TRBJ2-5, with D unclear. This CDR3 spans 16 amino acids. Trimming stripped 2 bases from V and 0 bases from J, with 13 bases between. Germline V gene sequence: CDR1 SGHDN, CDR2 FVKESK. In nucleotides, the CDR3 is TGTGCCAGCAGCCAAAACCCGGTCCGGTACCAAGAGACCCAGTACTTC. This encodes CASSQNPVRYQETQYF.

The V and J genes are TRBV27 and TRBJ2-1, with a possible D match to TRBD1 (5 bases). Germline assignment: CDR1 MNHEY and CDR2 SMNVEV (reference sequence). The CDR3 covers 12 residues. Trimming stripped 10 bases from V and 13 bases from J, with 20 bases between. The CDR3: CATGLVEARQFF. The CDR3, as DNA: TGTGCCACAGGGTTGGTAGAAGCGAGACAGTTCTTC.

The rearrangement links TRBV11-1 to TRBJ1-1, with a tentative D call TRBD1 (5 bases). The CDR3 is made up of 13 amino acids. Germline V gene lookup returns CDR1 SGHAT and CDR2 FQDESV (reference sequence). Deletions cut 3 bases from V and 1 base from J, with 6 bases between. The CDR3 is CASSLGENTEAFF. CDR3 coding DNA: TGTGCCAGCAGCTTGGGGGAGAACACTGAAGCTTTCTTT.

Of note for this clone: Its ends do not fully match the called genes, so a read error is possible. The chain joins TRBV20-1 to TRBJ2-1; either TRBD1 or TRBD2 may fit D (6 bases each). The CDR3 covers 11 residues. CDR1 is DFQATT, CDR2 SNEGSKA, per germline (reference sequence). DNA of the CDR3: TGCAGCGCTAGGGGGGTCAATGAGCAGTTCTTC. This sequence encodes CSARGVNEQFF.

The gene calls are TRBV14 and TRBJ1-2, with 8 bases that match TRBD1. This CDR3 has 17 residues. Trimming cost V 0 bases and J 3 bases; bases outside gene matches: 9. Looked up from germline, CDR1 is SGHDN and CDR2 is FVKESK. The CDR3 protein is CASSQDQAGGAYYGYTF. For the CDR3, the DNA is TGTGCCAGCAGCCAAGATCAGGCAGGGGGCGCCTACTATGGCTACACCTTC.

The chain links TRBV5-4 to TRBJ2-5, with 7 nucleotides matching TRBD2. This CDR3 is 16 amino acids long. The V and J ends lost 4 bases and 1 base, in that order; junction bases with no gene match: 10. Germline CDR1 and CDR2: SGHNT and YYREEE (reference sequence). CDR3 protein: CASSGRVGTTQETQYF. CDR3 DNA: TGTGCCAGCAGCGGGCGGGTCGGGACTACCCAAGAGACCCAGTACTTC.

V and J are TRBV7-3 and TRBJ1-2; D gene uncertain. V dropped 5 bases and J dropped 7 bases, with 17 bases sitting between them. The CDR3 has 14 amino acids. CDR1 is SGHTA, CDR2 FQGTGA, per germline. In nucleotides, the CDR3 is TGTGCCAGCAGCCAAACTTTTCAGGCTGGTGGCTACACCTTC. The encoded protein is CASSQTFQAGGYTF.

This chain links TRBV6-6 with TRBJ2-2; D gene ambiguous. Germline values: CDR1 MNHNY, CDR2 SVGAGI (reference sequence). The V and J ends lost 6 bases and 5 bases respectively, with 4 bases between them. CDR3 length equals 11 residues. The DNA for the CDR3 is TGTGCCAGCAGCCTGACCGGGGAGCTGTTTTTT. Its translation: CASSLTGELFF.

This clone has just one count. V usage is TRBV5-6 and J usage is TRBJ2-4; D may be TRBD1 (6 bases). Germline V CDR1 and CDR2: SGHDT, YYEEEE. This CDR3 is built from 13 residues. V was cut by 4 bases and J by 7 bases, with 12 bases left in between. The CDR3 sequence: CASSVNRVNIQYF. The DNA of the CDR3 is TGTGCCAGCAGCGTAAACAGGGTGAACATTCAGTACTTC.

This clone was counted a single time. The chain is built from TRBV4-3 and TRBJ2-3; D perhaps matches TRBD1 (7 bases). Trimming removed 0 bases at V and 1 base at J, with 11 bases between. The CDR3 has 16 amino acids. Germline V gene lookup returns CDR1 LGHNA and CDR2 YSLEER. The CDR3 nucleotides are TGCGCCAGCAGCCAAGAGGGCAGGGGGGGCACAGATACGCAGTATTTT. This gives the protein CASSQEGRGGTDTQYF.

This rearrangement joins TRBV9 to TRBJ2-5, with 7 bases lining up with TRBD2. The V segment lost 4 bases and the J segment 3 bases; nucleotides outside the gene matches: 6. Germline CDR1 reads SGDLS; CDR2 reads YYNGEE. CDR3 size: 14 residues. The CDR3 DNA sequence: TGTGCCAGCAGCCGGGAGGTGGGAGAAGAGACCCAGTACTTC. Translation gives CASSREVGEETQYF.

CDR3 coding DNA: TGTGCCAGCAGTTTCGGTCAGGGAGGCGAGCAGTACTTC. Protein sequence: CASSFGQGGEQYF. The rearrangement links TRBV12-3 or TRBV12-4 to TRBJ2-7; D may be TRBD2 (6 bases). This CDR3 is 13 amino acids long. The V end was cut by 3 bases, the J end by 6 bases, with 12 bases between.

DNA for the CDR3: TGTGCCAGCAGCCTACCGGGAATCGAGCAGTACTTC. It encodes CASSLPGIEQYF. The rearrangement uses TRBV5-5 and TRBJ2-7, with D perhaps matching TRBD2 (5 bases). Trimming stripped 4 bases from V and 6 bases from J, with 11 bases between. The germline CDR1 and CDR2 sequences are SGHKS and YYEKEE (reference sequence). This CDR3 is built from 12 residues.

This clone has a single count. The chain recombines TRBV18 with TRBJ1-2; D is uncertain. This CDR3 contains 15 residues. The V gene lost 0 bases and the J gene lost 5 bases, with 13 bases spanning the gap. Germline V gene lookup returns CDR1 KGHSH and CDR2 LQKENI. The CDR3 sequence: CASSPPEGPRYGYTF. The CDR3 nucleotides read TGTGCCAGCTCACCACCGGAGGGCCCTAGGTATGGCTACACCTTC. Complete variable domain (other parts from reference TRBV18 and TRBJ1-2): NAGVMQNPRHLVRRRGQEARLRCSPMKGHSHVYWYRQLPEEGLKFMVYLQKENIIDESGMPKERFSAEFPKEGPSILRIQQVVRGDSAAYFCASSPPEGPRYGYTFGSGTRLTVV.

The rearrangement links TRBV30 to TRBJ2-3; D perhaps matches TRBD2 (6 bases). Germline-derived CDR1 and CDR2 are GTSNPN and SVGIG (reference sequence). V lost 4 bases, J lost 4 bases, and 15 bases lay in between. This CDR3 region has 14 residues. Written as DNA, the CDR3 is TGTGCCTGGAACCTCGGGGGTCGACCAGATACGCAGTATTTT. Translating it yields CAWNLGGRPDTQYF. Full variable domain (missing parts from reference TRBV30 and TRBJ2-3): SQTIHQWPATLVQPVGSPLSLECTVEGTSNPNLYWYRQAAGRGLQLLFYSVGIGQISSEVPQNLSASRPQDRQFILSSKKLLLSDSGFYLCAWNLGGRPDTQYFGPGTRLTVL.

The chain uses TRBV19 and TRBJ1-1, with TRBD1 as a possible D gene (6 bases). The CDR3 length is 11 residues. Germline CDR1 is LNHDA and CDR2 is SQIVND (reference sequence). Trimming pared 7 bases from V and 7 bases from J, leaving 10 bases between. The CDR3, as DNA: TGTGCCAGTATTAGGGGGGGTGAAGCTTTCTTT. Protein sequence: CASIRGGEAFF.

V and J are TRBV7-2 and TRBJ1-4; TRBD1 might be the D (6 bases). The V gene lost 6 bases and the J gene lost 2 bases, with 13 bases spanning the gap. The CDR3 extends over 15 amino acids. Germline V gene sequence: CDR1 SGHTA, CDR2 FQGNSA. This CDR3 reads CASSFDRWTNEKLFF. CDR3 in DNA: TGTGCCAGCAGTTTTGACAGGTGGACTAATGAAAAACTGTTTTTT.

The genes are TRBV7-9 and TRBJ1-5; 7 nucleotides match TRBD1. Germline V gene data show CDR1 as SEHNR and CDR2 as FQNEAQ (reference sequence). V lost 8 bases to trimming and J lost 4 bases; unmatched junction nucleotides: 2. The CDR3 covers 12 residues. CDR3 in amino acids: CASGTDNQPQHF. For the CDR3, the DNA is TGTGCCAGCGGGACAGATAATCAGCCCCAGCATTTT.

The rearrangement uses TRBV7-2 and TRBJ1-5; D is perhaps TRBD1 (5 bases). The V gene's germline CDR1 is SGHTA and CDR2 FQGNSA. The CDR3 totals 14 residues. The V gene lost 5 bases and the J gene lost 0 bases, with 8 bases spanning the gap. CDR3 region: CASSQDSSNQPQHF. The CDR3 DNA reads as TGTGCCAGCAGCCAAGACAGTAGCAATCAGCCCCAGCATTTT.

The chain combines TRBV7-6 with TRBJ2-5, with 8 bases that match TRBD2. CDR3 size: 14 residues. In germline, CDR1 is SGHVS, CDR2 FNYEAQ. The V segment lost 3 bases and the J segment 3 bases; nucleotides outside the gene matches: 3. CDR3 region: CASSFLSGKETQYF. CDR3 sequence (DNA): TGTGCCAGCAGCTTTCTTAGCGGGAAAGAGACCCAGTACTTC.

This sequence joins TRBV5-1 and TRBJ2-3; 7 bases match TRBD1. Germline V gene sequence: CDR1 SGHRS, CDR2 YFSETQ. V trimming: 0 bases; J trimming: 4 bases; junction bases outside the gene matches: 11. The CDR3 loop spans 17 amino acids. The CDR3 sequence: CASSLEKPAGGADTQYF. In DNA form, the CDR3 reads TGCGCCAGCAGCTTGGAGAAACCGGCAGGGGGTGCAGATACGCAGTATTTT.